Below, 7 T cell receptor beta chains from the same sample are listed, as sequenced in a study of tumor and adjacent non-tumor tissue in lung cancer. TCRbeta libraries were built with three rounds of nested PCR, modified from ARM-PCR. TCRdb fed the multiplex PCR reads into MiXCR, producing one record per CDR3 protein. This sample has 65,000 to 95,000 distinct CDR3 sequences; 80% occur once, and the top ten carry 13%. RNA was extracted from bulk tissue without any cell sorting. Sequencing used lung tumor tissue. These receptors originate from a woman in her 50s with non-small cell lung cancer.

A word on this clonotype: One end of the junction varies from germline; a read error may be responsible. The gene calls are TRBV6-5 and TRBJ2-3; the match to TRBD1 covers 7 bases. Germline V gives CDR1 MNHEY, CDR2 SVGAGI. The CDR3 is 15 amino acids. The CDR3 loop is CASSRTGRDTYTQYF. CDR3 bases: TGTGCCAGCAGCCGGACAGGAAGGGACACATATACGCAATATTTT.

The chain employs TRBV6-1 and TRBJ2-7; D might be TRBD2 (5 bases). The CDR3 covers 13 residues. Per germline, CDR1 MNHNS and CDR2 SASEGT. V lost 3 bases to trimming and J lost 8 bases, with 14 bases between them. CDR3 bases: TGTGCCAGCAGTGAGTTAGCGAGCCACCAGCAGTACTTC. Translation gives CASSELASHQQYF.

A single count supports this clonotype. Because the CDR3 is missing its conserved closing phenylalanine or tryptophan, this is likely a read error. CDR3 bases: TGCAGCCCCGCCGGGACTGAGCAGTTCTTG. Encoded protein: CSPAGTEQFL. The chain joins TRBV29-1 to TRBJ2-1, with D perhaps being TRBD1 or TRBD2 (5 bases each). The CDR3 has 10 residues. Germline V CDR1 and CDR2: SQVTM, ANQGSEA. The germline V and J ends were trimmed by 8 bases and 9 bases, with 11 bases remaining between them.

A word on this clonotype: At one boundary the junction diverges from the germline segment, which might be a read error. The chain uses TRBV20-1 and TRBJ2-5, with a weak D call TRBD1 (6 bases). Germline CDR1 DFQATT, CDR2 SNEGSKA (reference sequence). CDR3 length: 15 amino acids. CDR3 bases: TGCAGTACGCGGGTTCCCTCAGGGGAGAGAGAGACCCATTACTTC. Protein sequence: CSTRVPSGERETHYF.

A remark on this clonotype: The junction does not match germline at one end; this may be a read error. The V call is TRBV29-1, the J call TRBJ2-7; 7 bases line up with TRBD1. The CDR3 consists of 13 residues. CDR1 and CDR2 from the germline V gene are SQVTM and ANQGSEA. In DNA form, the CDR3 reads TGCAGCGTTGAAAACACAGGGGTAGGCGAGCAGAACTTC. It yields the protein CSVENTGVGEQNF.

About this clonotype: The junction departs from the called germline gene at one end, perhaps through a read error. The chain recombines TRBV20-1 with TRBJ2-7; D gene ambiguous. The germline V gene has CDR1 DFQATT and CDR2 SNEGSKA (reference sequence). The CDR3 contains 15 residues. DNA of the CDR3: TGCAGTGCAATATCAATCGAGCGACCCCCCTATGAGCAGTACTTC. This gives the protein CSAISIERPPYEQYF.

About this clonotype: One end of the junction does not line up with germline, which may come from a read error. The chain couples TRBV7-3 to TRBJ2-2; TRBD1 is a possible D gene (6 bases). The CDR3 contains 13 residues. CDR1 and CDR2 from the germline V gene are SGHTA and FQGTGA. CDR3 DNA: TGTGCCAGCAGCTCCCCAGGGGCTGGGGACCTGTTTTTC. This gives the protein CASSSPGAGDLFF.